The TCR beta chain under discussion was sequenced for a study of T cell responses to AZD1222 COVID-19 vaccine. Study in general: Both about-4-week and about-12-week second-dose recipients were combined.

The CDR3 consists of 13 residues. V was shortened by 0 bases and J by 6 bases, with 7 bases between the two germline ends. Germline CDR1 is SGHTS and CDR2 is YDEGEE. Notes on the study in general: Spike-spanning, vaccine-associated CD4 TCRs were dominant at 160-218 and 743-854. Recipients of two AZD1222 doses showed rising Spike-specific TCR breadth and depth. Possibly, clonal diversity was underestimated; donors were largely white British and included more females.

As for this clone: Its antigen is still unknown.

Assay used: immunoSEQ multiplex PCR; TCRdb lists only in-frame clones, some missing. The repertoire has 100,000 to 150,000 clones, about nine tenths of them found once; the top ten carry more than 20%. The genes are TRBV5-8 and TRBJ2-1, with D unclear. The receptor was derived from an adult in good health. Sequencing used peripheral blood, obtained on day 0 of AZD1222 vaccination. The CDR3 DNA follows: TGTGCCAGCAGCTTGGCACAGCTCAATGAGCAGTTCTTC. This sequence encodes CASSLAQLNEQFF.